This TCR beta chain originates from a study of post-analysis software for immune sequencing data. Across the study: The cohort encompassed relapsing-remitting, secondary progressive and progressive-relapsing multiple sclerosis disease courses.

As to this clonotype: What it binds is not known.

Study results and caveats: Compared with controls, patients had more of five TRBV segments, including TRBV5-6, TRBV5-1 and TRBV20-1. Among multiple sclerosis patients, normalized Chao1 diversity was significantly below that of controls.

Trimming took off 7 bases at V and 4 bases at J, with 10 bases between the two ends. Germline V gives CDR1 SQVTM, CDR2 ANQGSEA. CDR3 length: 11 residues. Built from TCR beta cDNA, the libraries had unique molecular identifiers in them. Each batch of about 0.85 to 10 million T cells produced roughly 450,000 cDNA molecules. One entry per CDR3 protein results from TCRdb running MiXCR on the PCR reads. This table holds hundreds of thousands of distinct CDR3 sequences, 53% found once. The sequence was collected from a girl under 18 with multiple sclerosis. The material sequenced was blood. This sequence joins TRBV29-1 and TRBJ1-1; no clear D. The CDR3 nucleotides read TGCAGCGGGGGTGGCCCCACTGAAGCTTTCTTT. It yields the protein CSGGGPTEAFF.